The 6 T cell receptor beta chains below all came from one sample that was sequenced in a study of long-term antiretroviral therapy in people with HIV. With survey level as its setting, the immunoSEQ assay was v3.0. Only in-frame clones appear in the TCRdb table, and some are missing; sequencing was by immunoSEQ multiplex PCR. The profile covers 20,000 to 25,000 clones, with roughly 79% appearing a single time and over 9% taken by the ten largest. The source material was unsorted PBMCs, sampled 1.1 years before starting antiretroviral therapy. The receptors were sampled from a woman aged 40 to 49 with HIV.

The chain combines TRBV29-1 with TRBJ1-1, with D possibly matching TRBD1 (6 bases). V was cut by 7 bases and J by 0 bases, with 12 bases left in between. The germline V gene encodes CDR1 SQVTM and CDR2 ANQGSEA. There are 13 residues in the CDR3. The CDR3 reads CSGSRDMNTEAFF. CDR3 in DNA: TGCAGCGGATCCAGGGACATGAACACTGAAGCTTTCTTT.

The V and J genes are TRBV10-2 and TRBJ1-1; D uncertain. The CDR3 sequence is 18 residues long. The germline CDR1 and CDR2 sequences are WSHSY and SAAADI. Trimming removed 3 bases at V and 1 base at J, with 21 bases between. CDR3 sequence: CASSEIRHGGRPNTEAFF. CDR3 DNA: TGCGCCAGCAGTGAAATAAGACACGGCGGAAGGCCGAACACTGAAGCTTTCTTT.

In this sample, this clone turned up once. The chain recombines TRBV5-1 with TRBJ2-5, with 10 positions matching TRBD1. Germline loops: CDR1 SGHRS, CDR2 YFSETQ. V lost 4 bases to trimming and J lost 1 base; unmatched junction nucleotides: 10. This CDR3 is built from 17 residues. The CDR3 loop reads CASSGGQGRLFQETQYF. The CDR3 coding sequence is TGCGCCAGCAGCGGGGGACAGGGGCGCCTTTTCCAAGAGACCCAGTACTTC.

The chain's CDR3 is CASSDRGPNNEQFF. CDR3 bases: TGTGCCAGCAGTGACAGGGGACCCAACAATGAGCAGTTCTTC. The rearrangement joins TRBV6-6 to TRBJ2-1; 8 bases are shared with TRBD1. The V and J ends lost 5 bases and 5 bases, in that order; junction bases with no gene match: 5. Germline V lookup: CDR1 MNHNY, CDR2 SVGAGI (reference sequence). This CDR3 comprises 14 residues.

This clone was seen a single time. The V call is TRBV19, the J call TRBJ2-3; D ambiguous. There are 18 residues in the CDR3. Deletions cut 9 bases from V and 0 bases from J, with 25 bases between. Germline loops: CDR1 LNHDA, CDR2 SQIVND (reference sequence). The CDR3 loop reads CASTSAGPTIRSTDTQYF. In DNA, the CDR3 is TGTGCCAGCACCTCCGCCGGGCCAACGATTCGGAGCACAGATACGCAGTATTTT.

This clone occurred a few times. The chain joins TRBV6-6 to TRBJ1-6; 7 nucleotides align to TRBD1. This CDR3 contains 14 residues. Unmatched junction bases numbered 10, after V lost 7 bases and J lost 10 bases. Germline V gene sequence: CDR1 MNHNY, CDR2 SVGAGI (reference sequence). The CDR3 nucleotides are TGTGCCAGCACGCTGAAGGGGGCCGGATCACCCCTCCACTTT. Amino acids: CASTLKGAGSPLHF.